The 8 T cell receptor beta chains below were found in one sample sequenced in a study of OX40 agonist ivuxolimab in advanced cancers. The data were produced by immunoSEQ multiplex PCR, yet TCRdb's version contains in-frame clones alone and is incomplete. The sample lists fewer than 55,000 clones; 65% to 85% were seen once. Specimen: CD4+ or CD8+ T cells sorted from blood, collected in a trial of the OX40 agonist ivuxolimab. The source of these receptors is an adult with an advanced solid tumor such as melanoma, head and neck, liver or kidney cancer.

This clone was seen only a few times. The V gene is TRBV7-3, the J gene TRBJ2-5; D call uncertain. Trimming cost V 2 bases and J 3 bases, with 7 bases left between them. Germline V gene data show CDR1 as SGHTA and CDR2 as FQGTGA. This CDR3 spans 13 amino acids. CDR3 protein: CASSLALEETQYF. The DNA of the CDR3 is TGTGCCAGCAGCTTAGCCCTAGAAGAGACCCAGTACTTC.

Notes on this clone: Within the sample, other DNA sequences also encode this same CDR3. The chain employs TRBV6-1 and TRBJ1-2; no clear D gene. The germline CDR1 and CDR2 sequences are MNHNS and SASEGT. This CDR3 is 11 amino acids long. The germline V and J ends were trimmed by 3 bases and 5 bases, with 4 bases remaining between them. In DNA form, the CDR3 reads TGTGCCAGCAGTGAGGGGTATGGCTACACCTTC. It yields the protein CASSEGYGYTF.

The CDR3 DNA follows: TGTGCCAGCATGAGGGGTGAGGGGGAGACCCAGTACTTC. This translates into CASMRGEGETQYF. The chain joins TRBV2 to TRBJ2-5, with D perhaps being TRBD1 or TRBD2 (5 bases each). The V end lost 7 bases, the J end lost 5 bases, and 14 bases lay between the germline ends. CDR1 and CDR2 from the germline V gene are SNHLY and FYNNEI. The CDR3 has 13 amino acids. The complete variable domain, with remaining parts taken from reference TRBV2 and TRBJ2-5, reads EPEVTQTPSHQVTQMGQEVILRCVPISNHLYFYWYRQILGQKVEFLVSFYNNEISEKSEIFDDQFSVERPDGSNFTLKIRSTKLEDSAMYFCASMRGEGETQYFGPGTRLLVL.

The genes are TRBV5-1 and TRBJ2-5; 8 nucleotides align to TRBD1. The CDR3 has 13 residues. From germline, CDR1 is SGHRS and CDR2 YFSETQ. Unmatched junction bases numbered 2, after V lost 4 bases and J lost 3 bases. The CDR3 DNA is TGCGCCAGCAGCACGACAGGGGAAGAGACCCAGTACTTC. The encoded protein is CASSTTGEETQYF.

V is TRBV6-1 and J is TRBJ2-7, with D tentatively TRBD1 (5 bases). Per the germline V gene, CDR1 is MNHNS and CDR2 is SASEGT. The length of the CDR3 is 13 residues. Trimming took 5 bases from V and 3 from J, leaving 11 bases between them. The CDR3 DNA follows: TGTGCCAGCAGTTCAACAGGTAACTACGAGCAGTACGTC. This sequence encodes CASSSTGNYEQYV.

The rearrangement uses TRBV7-2 and TRBJ2-3; TRBD2 matches at 12 bases. The germline V gene has CDR1 SGHTA and CDR2 FQGNSA. The V gene end was trimmed by 8 bases and the J gene end by 6 bases; junction bases not matched to a gene: 6. There are 14 residues in the CDR3. CDR3 sequence: CASGLAGKWDTQYF. CDR3 coding DNA: TGTGCCAGCGGACTAGCGGGGAAGTGGGATACGCAGTATTTT.

This clone has just a few counts. The J gene is TRBJ1-6, the V gene TRBV25-1; 9 bases fit TRBD1. V shed 5 bases, J shed 6 bases, and the junction held 2 bases outside the gene matches. The CDR3 is 14 amino acids. Germline V gene lookup returns CDR1 MGHDK and CDR2 SYGVNS. Written as DNA, the CDR3 is TGTGCCAGCAGTTGGGACAGGGCTAATTCACCCCTCCACTTT. Its translation is CASSWDRANSPLHF.

The rearrangement uses TRBV27 and TRBJ2-3; the match to TRBD2 covers 10 bases. V lost 5 bases, J lost 1 base, and 9 bases stayed unmatched. Germline values: CDR1 MNHEY, CDR2 SMNVEV (reference sequence). The CDR3 is 17 amino acids. The chain's CDR3 is CASSELAGQRGTDTQYF. The CDR3 DNA is TGTGCCAGCAGTGAACTAGCGGGACAGAGGGGCACAGATACGCAGTATTTT.